Listed below are T cell receptor beta chains from one sample, sequenced in a study of response to subunit inactivated influenza vaccine. A single record per CDR3 protein comes from TCRdb applying MiXCR to the RT-PCR reads. The sample holds about 700,000 distinct CDR3 sequences, approximately 15% seen once. Sequenced here: PBMCs from blood, sampled approximately 15 days before vaccination. The source is a man aged 45 to 65 who received an inactivated influenza vaccine. Both conserved end residues are part of each CDR3. The D gene is left open where the match is weak. Size tells how often a clone was seen (once, few, many) or the class of an expanded clone, and some rows leave it out.

d_gene,v_gene,abundance,j_gene,CDR3nt,CDR3aa
-,TRBV6-1,-,TRBJ2-3,TGTGCCAGCAGTCCGGCAGCACTTAGCACAGATACGCAGTATTTT,CASSPAALSTDTQYF
-,TRBV4-2,few,TRBJ2-7,TGTGCCAGCAGCCAAGACAGCGGCACCTCCTACGAGCAGTACTTC,CASSQDSGTSYEQYF
-,TRBV4-3,many,TRBJ2-1,TGCGCCAGCAGCCAGTTTAGTCGAAATGAGCAGTTCTTC,CASSQFSRNEQFF
-,TRBV7-9,few,TRBJ2-1,TGTGCCAGCAGCTCCACCGTAGAAAGCGGTGAGCAGTTCTTC,CASSSTVESGEQFF
-,TRBV24-1,-,TRBJ2-3,TGTGCCACCAGTAGAGGCACAGATACGCAGTATTTT,CATSRGTDTQYF
TRBD1,TRBV20-1,-,TRBJ2-5,TGCAGTGCTAGAGATCAGAACAGGGGGTCCCAAGAGACCCAGTACTTC,CSARDQNRGSQETQYF
TRBD2,TRBV10-3,-,TRBJ2-5,TGTGCCATCAGCGCCGGTAACCTAGCGGGAGGGGAGACCCAGTACTTC,CAISAGNLAGGETQYF
-,TRBV10-2,-,TRBJ2-2,TGCGCCAGCAGAAACAGGGGAGGCACCGGGGAGCTGTTTTTT,CASRNRGGTGELFF
-,TRBV7-6,-,TRBJ2-3,TGTGCCAGCAGCTTAGGTCAGAACGCAGATACGCAGTATTTT,CASSLGQNADTQYF
-,TRBV20-1,-,TRBJ1-2,TGCAGTGCTAGATACCCGAGCGGCAACTATGGCTACACCTTC,CSARYPSGNYGYTF
-,TRBV4-2,-,TRBJ2-7,TGTGCCAGCAGCCAACGGGTGGGGCCCATCTACGAGCAGTACTTC,CASSQRVGPIYEQYF
TRBD2,TRBV7-9,-,TRBJ2-3,TGTGCCAGCAGCTCTCGGTCGGGGGGGAGCACAGATACGCAGTATTTT,CASSSRSGGSTDTQYF
TRBD1,TRBV15,many,TRBJ1-1,TGTGCCACCAGCGGTCAGGGGGCGCGAACTGAAGCTTTCTTT,CATSGQGARTEAFF
-,TRBV3-1,-,TRBJ2-7,TGTGCCAGCAGCCAAAAATGGCAGTCCTACGAGCAGTACTTC,CASSQKWQSYEQYF
-,TRBV6-2/TRBV6-3,-,TRBJ2-4,TGTGCCAGCAGTTACGGGCGGGGAAAAGAAAACATTCAGTACTTC,CASSYGRGKENIQYF
-,TRBV4-1,-,TRBJ2-7,TGCGCCAGCAGCCCAATTTTCAGGGGTAGCCAGAACGAGCAGTACTTC,CASSPIFRGSQNEQYF
TRBD2,TRBV28,few,TRBJ2-1,TGTGCCAGCAGTCCTGGGACTAACCAGTTCTTC,CASSPGTNQFF
-,TRBV5-1,few,TRBJ2-2,TGCGCCAGCAGCCCCCAAGCGGCGGCGAACACCGGGGAGCTGTTTTTT,CASSPQAAANTGELFF
-,TRBV5-1,few,TRBJ1-5,TGCGCCAGCAGCTTGGGGGAGGTTGGCAATCAGCCCCAGCATTTT,CASSLGEVGNQPQHF
-,TRBV3-1,few,TRBJ2-2,TGTGCCAGCAGCCAAGATAGTTATCTCTCGGCATACACCGGGGAGCTGTTTTTT,CASSQDSYLSAYTGELFF
-,TRBV9,few,TRBJ2-1,TGTGCCAGCAGCGTAGGGAGCGGGCCACGCTCCTACAATGAGCAGTTCTTC,CASSVGSGPRSYNEQFF
-,TRBV9,few,TRBJ2-5,TGTGCCAGCAGCCGAACGGGACTCCAAGGCACCCAGTACTTC,CASSRTGLQGTQYF
TRBD1,TRBV7-8,few,TRBJ2-7,TGTGCCAGCAGCCTCCGGGACAGGGGACACGAGCAGTACTTC,CASSLRDRGHEQYF
-,TRBV4-1,few,TRBJ1-3,TGCGCCAGCAGCCAGGTACAGACTTCTGGAAACACCATATATTTT,CASSQVQTSGNTIYF
TRBD2,TRBV11-2,many,TRBJ2-5,TGTGCCAGCAGCTTAGTAGGAGTGCCAGCGGGGGGGGAAGAGACCCAGTACTTC,CASSLVGVPAGGEETQYF
TRBD1,TRBV10-3,few,TRBJ1-1,TGTGCCATCAGTGACCCGGGACAGGGCGGCACTGAAGCTTTCTTT,CAISDPGQGGTEAFF
TRBD1,TRBV20-1,few,TRBJ2-5,TGCAGTGCTAGGGGACAGCTGAACCAAGAGACCCAGTACTTC,CSARGQLNQETQYF
-,TRBV20-1,few,TRBJ1-2,TGCAGTGCCAGAGGTCGTCGTAACGAATATGGCTACACCTTC,CSARGRRNEYGYTF
-,TRBV11-2,few,TRBJ2-1,TGTGCCAGCAGCCCTAACAGGGTGGGTAATGAGCAGTTCTTC,CASSPNRVGNEQFF
TRBD2,TRBV10-3,few,TRBJ2-3,TGTGCCATCTCCGAGGTTAGCGGGGGGGCCTATTCGCAGTATTTT,CAISEVSGGAYSQYF
TRBD2,TRBV6-2/TRBV6-3,-,TRBJ2-7,TGTGCCAGCTGGGACGGGGGGAACTCCTACGAGCAGTACTTC,CASWDGGNSYEQYF
-,TRBV5-1,-,TRBJ1-4,TGCGCCAGCAGCCCGCTCGGAGGAGGGACAAGAACACCCAGCCTTAATGAAAAACTGTTTTTT,CASSPLGGGTRTPSLNEKLFF
-,TRBV5-1,-,TRBJ2-3,TGCGCCAGGGTCACAGATACGCAGTATTTT,CARVTDTQYF